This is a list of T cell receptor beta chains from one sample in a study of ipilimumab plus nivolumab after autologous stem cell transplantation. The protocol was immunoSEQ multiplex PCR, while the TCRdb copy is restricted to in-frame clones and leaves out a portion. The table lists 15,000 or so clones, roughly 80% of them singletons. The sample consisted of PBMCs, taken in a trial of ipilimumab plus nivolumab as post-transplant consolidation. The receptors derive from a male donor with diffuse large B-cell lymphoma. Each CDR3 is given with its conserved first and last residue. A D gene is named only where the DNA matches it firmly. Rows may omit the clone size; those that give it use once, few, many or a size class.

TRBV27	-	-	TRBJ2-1	CAAGYNEQFF	TGTGCCGCGGGTTACAATGAGCAGTTCTTC
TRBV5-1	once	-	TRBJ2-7	CASSSGTSAYEQYF	TGCGCCAGCAGCTCCGGGACCTCTGCCTACGAGCAGTACTTC
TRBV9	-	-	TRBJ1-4	CASSVGGQNEKLFF	TGTGCCAGCAGCGTAGGGGGGCAGAATGAAAAACTGTTTTTT
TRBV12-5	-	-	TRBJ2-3	CASAPTGLRTDTQYF	TGTGCTAGTGCCCCGACGGGACTCCGCACAGATACGCAGTATTTT
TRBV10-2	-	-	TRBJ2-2	CASSTTGELFF	TGCGCCAGCAGTACTACCGGGGAGCTGTTTTTT
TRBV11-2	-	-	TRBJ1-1	CASTHNGHSNSEAFF	TGTGCCAGCACCCATAATGGGCACAGTAACTCTGAAGCTTTCTTT
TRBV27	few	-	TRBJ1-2	CASGTGTSYGYTF	TGTGCCAGCGGTACCGGGACGAGCTATGGCTACACCTTC
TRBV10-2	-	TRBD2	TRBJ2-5	CASKGGLASETQYF	TGCGCCAGCAAAGGGGGACTAGCGAGTGAGACCCAGTACTTC
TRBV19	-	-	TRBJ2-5	CASSMGAKETQYF	TGTGCCAGTAGTATGGGGGCCAAAGAGACCCAGTACTTC
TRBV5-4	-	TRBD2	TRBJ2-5	CASSPPTERGGQETQYF	TGTGCCAGCAGCCCGCCAACGGAGCGGGGGGGACAAGAGACCCAGTACTTC
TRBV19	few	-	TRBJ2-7	CASSPLGVGEQYF	TGTGCCAGTAGTCCTTTGGGAGTGGGCGAGCAGTACTTC
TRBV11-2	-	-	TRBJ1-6	CASSRNNSPLHF	TGTGCCAGCAGCCGAAATAATTCACCCCTCCACTTT
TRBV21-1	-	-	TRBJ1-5	CASSLLVNQPQHF	TGTGCCAGCAGCCTCTTGGTGAATCAGCCCCAGCATTTT
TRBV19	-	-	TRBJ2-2	CASRRAVNTGELFF	TGTGCCAGTAGAAGGGCAGTTAACACCGGGGAGCTGTTTTTT
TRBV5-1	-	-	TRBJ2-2	CASQRDGNTGELFF	TGCGCCAGCCAGAGGGACGGGAACACCGGGGAGCTGTTTTTT
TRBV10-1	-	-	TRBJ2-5	CASSESLTSGTQYF	TGCGCCAGCAGTGAGTCGCTAACATCGGGCACCCAGTACTTC